The 16 T cell receptor beta chains below all came from one sample that was sequenced in a study of radiation and T cells in renal cell carcinoma. The time point was: blood 4 weeks post-SBRT, at nephrectomy. Documented treatment: 15 Gy SBRT to primary tumor, nephrectomy 4 weeks later. Clones were read by immunoSEQ multiplex PCR, and TCRdb kept only the in-frame ones, dropping some. This repertoire shows tens of thousands of clones, more than 60% found once; its top ten account for less than 8%. The material was blood, obtained from a patient whose treatment included radiotherapy and nephrectomy. Receptor source: a man in his sixties with renal cell carcinoma.

The chain links TRBV7-2 to TRBJ2-3; TRBD1 aligns across 8 bases. The J segment lost 7 bases and the V segment lost 5 bases, leaving 5 bases of the junction unmatched. The CDR3 is 13 amino acids. Germline assignment: CDR1 SGHTA and CDR2 FQGNSA. The DNA for the CDR3 is TGTGCCAGCAGCCTGACAGGGGAAAATACGCAGTATTTT. As protein: CASSLTGENTQYF.

The chain carries TRBV5-6 and TRBJ1-5; TRBD1 matches at 10 bases. The CDR3 runs 15 residues. With 4 bases clipped from V and 2 bases from J, the junction kept 3 bases outside the gene matches. Germline V gene data show CDR1 as SGHDT and CDR2 as YYEEEE. The CDR3 region has the DNA TGTGCCAGCAGCGCGGGGACAGGGGGCAATCAGCCCCAGCATTTT. As protein: CASSAGTGGNQPQHF.

This chain connects TRBV9 to TRBJ2-1, with D unresolved. Per the germline V gene, CDR1 is SGDLS and CDR2 is YYNGEE. Trimming stripped 0 bases from V and 7 bases from J, with 8 bases between. The CDR3 length is 13 residues. In DNA, the CDR3 is TGTGCCAGCAGCGTAGTTTTAGAAAATGAGCAGTTCTTC. It codes for CASSVVLENEQFF. The variable domain in full, with the rest retrieved from reference TRBV9 and TRBJ2-1, is DSGVTQTPKHLITATGQRVTLRCSPRSGDLSVYWYQQSLDQGLQFLIQYYNGEERAKGNILERFSAQQFPDLHSELNLSSLELGDSALYFCASSVVLENEQFFGPGTRLTVL.

The chain is built from TRBV6-6 and TRBJ2-5; perhaps TRBD1 as D (5 bases). Trimming took off 7 bases at V and 5 bases at J, with 17 bases between the two ends. Germline-derived CDR1 and CDR2 are MNHNY and SVGAGI (reference sequence). This CDR3 has 14 residues. CDR3 residues: CASTFRQFQETQYF. Here the CDR3 DNA reads TGTGCCAGCACATTCCGACAGTTCCAGGAGACCCAGTACTTC.

This clone was seen repeatedly, ten times or more. The J gene is TRBJ1-2, the V gene TRBV7-9, with D unclear. Looked up from germline, CDR1 is SEHNR and CDR2 is FQNEAQ (reference sequence). The CDR3 sequence is 13 residues long. Between the trimmed V and J ends, which lost 0 bases and 0 bases, there was a span of 2 bases. CDR3 sequence: CASSLAANYGYTF. In DNA, the CDR3 is TGTGCCAGCAGCTTAGCCGCTAACTATGGCTACACCTTC.

The chain has TRBV10-3 and TRBJ2-7; no definite D call. Trimming took off 2 bases at V and 4 bases at J, with 6 bases between the two ends. The germline CDR1 and CDR2 sequences are ENHRY and SYGVKD. CDR3 length: 12 residues. The CDR3: CAISEGFYEQYV. CDR3 DNA sequence: TGTGCCATCAGTGAGGGATTTTACGAGCAGTACGTC.

This clone was seen a few times. DNA for the CDR3: TGTGCCAGCAGCCTAGGGAGTAACTATGGCTACACCTTC. Translating gives CASSLGSNYGYTF. The chain is built from TRBV6-6 and TRBJ1-2; the D is unclear. Germline values: CDR1 MNHNY, CDR2 SVGAGI (reference sequence). Between the trimmed V and J ends, which lost 6 bases and 1 base, there was a span of 9 bases. CDR3 length: 13 residues.

The sample holds a few counts of this clone. The chain is built from TRBV10-3 and TRBJ1-1, with D possibly being TRBD1 (5 bases). The CDR3 runs 11 residues. From germline, CDR1 is ENHRY and CDR2 SYGVKD. Trimming removed 8 bases at V and 8 bases at J, with 12 bases between. The CDR3 reads CAIGRGAEAFF. CDR3 sequence (DNA): TGTGCCATCGGAAGAGGGGCCGAAGCTTTCTTT.

This clone was seen more than once but under ten times. V usage is TRBV28 and J usage is TRBJ1-1; the match to TRBD1 covers 8 bases. The CDR3 covers 14 residues. Germline trimming cut 7 bases from V and 1 base from J; bases unmatched to any gene: 5. Germline CDR1 reads MDHEN; CDR2 reads SYDVKM. The CDR3 loop reads CASKIQGENTEAFF. The CDR3 DNA sequence: TGTGCCAGCAAAATACAGGGGGAGAACACTGAAGCTTTCTTT.

This chain uses TRBV18 with TRBJ2-3; 13 bases agree with TRBD2. This CDR3 has 17 amino acids. From germline, CDR1 is KGHSH and CDR2 LQKENI. The V segment lost 0 bases and the J segment 4 bases; nucleotides outside the gene matches: 4. In DNA, the CDR3 is TGTGCCAGCTCACCACCGGGACTAGCGGGATCCGCAGATACGCAGTATTTT. Translated, it gives CASSPPGLAGSADTQYF.

This chain links TRBV29-1 with TRBJ2-7; no clear D. Looked up from germline, CDR1 is SQVTM and CDR2 is ANQGSEA. The CDR3 is 13 residues long. Trimming pared 4 bases from V and 0 bases from J, leaving 10 bases between. This chain's CDR3 is CSVADASSYEQYV. As DNA, the CDR3 is TGCAGCGTTGCGGACGCGAGCTCCTACGAGCAGTACGTC.

The V gene is TRBV7-9, the J gene TRBJ2-3; D possibly corresponds to TRBD1 (5 bases). V was shortened by 1 base and J by 5 bases, with 7 bases between the two germline ends. The CDR3 is 13 amino acids. Germline CDR1 and CDR2: SEHNR and FQNEAQ (reference sequence). The CDR3 reads CASSLGGKDTQYF. The CDR3 DNA follows: TGTGCCAGCAGCTTAGGGGGCAAAGATACGCAGTATTTT.

This clone was picked up a small number of times. The chain couples TRBV11-2 to TRBJ1-1; unclear D gene. The CDR3 is 16 residues long. V was pared by 1 base and J by 1 base, with 13 bases between. In germline, CDR1 is SGHAT, CDR2 FQNNGV. CDR3 nucleotide sequence: TGTGCCAGCAGCTTAGTTATGGGTCAGCCGAACACTGAAGCTTTCTTT. Translated, it gives CASSLVMGQPNTEAFF. Variable domain in full (rest from reference TRBV11-2 and TRBJ1-1): EAGVAQSPRYKIIEKRQSVAFWCNPISGHATLYWYQQILGQGPKLLIQFQNNGVVDDSQLPKDRFSAERLKGVDSTLKIQPAKLEDSAVYLCASSLVMGQPNTEAFFGQGTRLTVV.

V usage is TRBV19 and J usage is TRBJ1-2; unclear D gene. The CDR3 has 14 amino acids. Germline assignment: CDR1 LNHDA and CDR2 SQIVND (reference sequence). V was pared by 3 bases and J by 8 bases, with 16 bases between. The CDR3 DNA is TGTGCCAGTAGTATTATGGATAACTCCCAGGGCTACACCTTC. Translating gives CASSIMDNSQGYTF. The full variable domain, rest sourced from reference TRBV19 and TRBJ1-2, is DGGITQSPKYLFRKEGQNVTLSCEQNLNHDAMYWYRQDPGQGLRLIYYSQIVNDFQKGDIAEGYSVSREKKESFPLTVTSAQKNPTAFYLCASSIMDNSQGYTFGSGTRLTVV.

This clone has only one observation. This rearrangement joins TRBV4-3 to TRBJ1-3; D is uncertain. The CDR3 has 16 amino acids. Trimming removed 0 bases from V and 0 bases from J, with 9 bases in between. Germline V gene sequence: CDR1 LGHNA, CDR2 YSLEER. This CDR3 is CASSQEATFSGNTIYF. The CDR3 DNA reads as TGCGCCAGCAGCCAAGAGGCCACTTTCTCTGGAAACACCATATATTTT.

This clone has more than one count but fewer than ten. V gene TRBV29-1 combines with J gene TRBJ2-3, with TRBD1 identical over 9 bases. The CDR3 is 14 residues long. CDR1 SQVTM and CDR2 ANQGSEA come from the germline V gene. The trim removed 4 bases at V and 4 bases at J, leaving 6 bases unmatched. This CDR3 is CSVVTGQGADTQYF. The DNA for the CDR3 is TGCAGCGTTGTGACGGGACAGGGTGCAGATACGCAGTATTTT.